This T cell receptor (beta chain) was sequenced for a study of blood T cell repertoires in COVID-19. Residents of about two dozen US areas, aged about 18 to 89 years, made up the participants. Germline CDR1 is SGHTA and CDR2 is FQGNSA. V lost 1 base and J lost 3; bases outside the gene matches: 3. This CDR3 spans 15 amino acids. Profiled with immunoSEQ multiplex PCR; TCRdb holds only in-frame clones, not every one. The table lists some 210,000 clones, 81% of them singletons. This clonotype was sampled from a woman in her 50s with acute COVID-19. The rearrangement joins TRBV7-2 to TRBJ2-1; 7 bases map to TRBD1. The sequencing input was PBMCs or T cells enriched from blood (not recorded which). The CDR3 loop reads CASSLGGQSYNEQFF. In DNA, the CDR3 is TGTGCCAGCAGCTTAGGGGGACAGAGCTACAATGAGCAGTTCTTC.